This TCR beta chain originates from a study of blood T cell repertoires in COVID-19. At the level of the study: Spain, Italy and the United States supplied samples that represented acute and convalescent COVID-19.

Authors' processing steps: Quantification of nucleated cells was approximated via reference gene primer amplification. The assay was immunoSEQ multiplex PCR, and TCRdb's table has in-frame clones only and misses some. The V and J calls and clone size are taken from that table; D and trimming were inferred from the DNA. The sample has fewer than 250,000 clones, 70% to 90% seen once. CDR3 length equals 15 residues. The germline CDR1 and CDR2 sequences are LGHDT and YNNKEL (reference sequence). Trimming took off 4 bases at V and 0 bases at J, with 12 bases between the two ends. The chain combines TRBV3-1 (or the pseudogene TRBV3-2) with TRBJ1-1; a possible D gene is TRBD1 (5 bases). This clonotype originated in a woman in her thirties or forties who had recovered from COVID-19. The specimen sequenced was peripheral blood. The CDR3 is CASSRPGGMNTEAFF. The CDR3 DNA reads TGTGCCAGCAGCCGCCCCGGGGGGATGAACACTGAAGCTTTCTTT.